These 19 T cell receptor beta chains were sequenced from one sample in a study of blood T cell repertoires in COVID-19. Profiled with immunoSEQ multiplex PCR; TCRdb holds only in-frame clones, not every one. The sample gives some 190,000 clones, approximately 84% of which show up once; roughly 7% is in the top ten. Sequenced sample: peripheral blood. These receptors originate from a woman of 80 years or more with COVID-19, enrolled during active disease.

This clone was counted a few times. The rearrangement links TRBV5-1 to TRBJ2-7, with 8 nucleotides matching TRBD2. With 0 bases clipped from V and 6 bases from J, the junction kept 11 bases outside the gene matches. This CDR3 is built from 16 residues. Germline CDR1 and CDR2: SGHRS and YFSETQ. In nucleotides, the CDR3 is TGCGCCAGCAGCTTGGCGGGGGGGACCCTCCGGGGCGAGCAGTACTTC. Amino acids: CASSLAGGTLRGEQYF.

This chain links TRBV6-6 with TRBJ1-3; tentatively, D is TRBD1 (6 bases). CDR1 is MNHNY and CDR2 is SVGAGI in the germline V gene (reference sequence). Between the trimmed V and J ends, which lost 8 bases and 4 bases, there was a span of 12 bases. The CDR3 is 13 residues long. This chain's CDR3 is CASPTDRGNTIYF. The CDR3 nucleotides are TGTGCCAGCCCCACCGACAGGGGAAACACCATATATTTT.

This clone occurred once. This chain joins TRBV6-5 and TRBJ2-7; 7 bases align to TRBD2. Germline-derived CDR1 and CDR2 are MNHEY and SVGAGI. The J segment lost 3 bases and the V segment lost 6 bases, leaving 11 bases of the junction unmatched. The CDR3 runs 15 residues. CDR3 in DNA: TGTGCCAGCAGGCTCGGACTAGACCACTTCTACGAGCAGTACTTC. Its protein product is CASRLGLDHFYEQYF.

This chain links TRBV5-1 with TRBJ2-3, with TRBD2 matching over 7 bases. CDR1 SGHRS and CDR2 YFSETQ come from the germline V gene. With 1 base clipped from V and 1 base from J, the junction kept 6 bases outside the gene matches. The CDR3 is made up of 16 amino acids. The CDR3 reads CASSLPQLAGTDTQYF. For the CDR3, the DNA is TGCGCCAGCAGCTTGCCCCAGCTAGCGGGCACAGATACGCAGTATTTT. Together with reference TRBV5-1 and TRBJ2-3, the CDR3 gives the full variable domain: KAGVTQTPRYLIKTRGQQVTLSCSPISGHRSVSWYQQTPGQGLQFLFEYFSETQRNKGNFPGRFSGRQFSNSRSEMNVSTLELGDSALYLCASSLPQLAGTDTQYFGPGTRLTVL.

V usage is TRBV6-5 and J usage is TRBJ1-2, with unresolved D. V gave up 6 bases and J gave up 8 bases, with 16 bases separating them. The CDR3 spans 13 residues. CDR1 and CDR2 (germline): MNHEY, SVGAGI. The CDR3 protein is CASSPGQIGGYTF. The CDR3 DNA reads TGTGCCAGCAGCCCCGGCCAAATCGGGGGCTACACCTTC.

V is TRBV2 and J is TRBJ1-2; the D gene is possibly TRBD1 (5 bases). V gave up 8 bases and J gave up 4 bases, with 14 bases separating them. Germline V lookup: CDR1 SNHLY, CDR2 FYNNEI. The CDR3 is made up of 13 amino acids. This chain's CDR3 is CASAGHEIYGYTF. Written as DNA, the CDR3 is TGTGCCAGCGCCGGACACGAGATCTATGGCTACACCTTC.

The genes are TRBV7-2 and TRBJ2-3; possibly TRBD2 for D (6 bases). CDR3 length: 15 amino acids. Germline CDR1 reads SGHTA; CDR2 reads FQGNSA. Trimming shortened V by 4 bases and J by 7 bases, and 18 bases separated the two germline ends. The CDR3 nucleotides read TGTGCCAGCAGCTCCCAGTTCGGGAGTTACAATACGCAGTATTTT. This encodes CASSSQFGSYNTQYF.

This chain links TRBV11-1 with TRBJ2-1, with D possibly matching TRBD2 (5 bases). CDR1 is SGHAT, CDR2 FQDESV, per germline (reference sequence). This CDR3 spans 15 amino acids. V lost 7 bases and J 5 bases, leaving 18 bases between the germline ends. CDR3 nucleotide sequence: TGTGCCAGCAATCCAATCCCGGGGTTCAACAATGAGCAGTTCTTC. Amino acids: CASNPIPGFNNEQFF. The full variable domain, completed using reference TRBV11-1 and TRBJ2-1, is EAEVAQSPRYKITEKSQAVAFWCDPISGHATLYWYRQILGQGPELLVQFQDESVVDDSQLPKDRFSAERLKGVDSTLKIQPAELGDSAMYLCASNPIPGFNNEQFFGPGTRLTVL.

This chain uses TRBV28 with TRBJ2-2; 7 bases agree with TRBD2. The CDR3 covers 13 residues. The junction had 7 bases not matched to a gene; V was cut back by 6 bases and J by 9 bases. Germline V gene lookup returns CDR1 MDHEN and CDR2 SYDVKM. The CDR3 DNA reads TGTGCCAGCAGCTCAGCTAGCGGCAGGGAGCTGTTTTTT. This gives the protein CASSSASGRELFF.

Regarding this clone: Other DNA sequences in the sample encode the same CDR3. The chain has TRBV15 and TRBJ2-5; 9 nucleotides agree with TRBD1. J was trimmed by 4 bases and V by 3 bases; bases with no gene match: 0. Germline CDR1 LNHNV, CDR2 YYDKDF (reference sequence). The CDR3 sequence is 13 residues long. CDR3 sequence reads: CATSRGQGETQYF. CDR3 DNA sequence: TGTGCCACCAGCAGGGGACAGGGAGAGACCCAGTACTTC.

The CDR3 sequence is CASSFRRERYEQYF. CDR3 nucleotides: TGTGCCAGCAGTTTTCGGAGAGAGCGATACGAGCAGTACTTC. J is TRBJ2-7 and V is TRBV28; D remains unclear. Germline V gene lookup returns CDR1 MDHEN and CDR2 SYDVKM. This CDR3 contains 14 residues. V shed 3 bases and J shed 4 bases, with 13 bases lying between them.

This clone was seen only once. The chain uses TRBV7-2 and TRBJ2-7; TRBD2 is a possible D gene (5 bases). Trimming removed 5 bases from V and 2 bases from J, with 19 bases in between. The germline V gene encodes CDR1 SGHTA and CDR2 FQGNSA. The CDR3 consists of 16 residues. The CDR3: CASSQTWDTGTYEQYF. In nucleotides, the CDR3 is TGTGCCAGCAGCCAAACGTGGGATACGGGAACCTACGAGCAGTACTTC.

This clone was seen just once. The chain combines TRBV7-2 with TRBJ1-3, with D hard to call. Trimming left V 5 bases short and J 0 bases short, with 11 bases between. Germline assignment: CDR1 SGHTA and CDR2 FQGNSA. CDR3 length: 15 amino acids. CDR3 region: CASSPRINSGNTIYF. DNA of the CDR3: TGTGCCAGCAGCCCCAGGATTAACTCTGGAAACACCATATATTTT.

The rearrangement links TRBV25-1 to TRBJ2-7; tentatively, D is TRBD1 (6 bases). CDR1 is MGHDK and CDR2 is SYGVNS in the germline V gene. The V and J ends lost 4 bases and 2 bases respectively, with 9 bases between them. CDR3 length: 13 amino acids. The CDR3 bases are TGTGCCAGCAGTGTCACAGGGACCTACGAGCAGTACTTC. Its protein is CASSVTGTYEQYF.

The CDR3 DNA is TGTGCCAGCAGCCCAGGGACAGGGACTTTGAACACTGAAGCTTTCTTT. The encoded protein is CASSPGTGTLNTEAFF. The rearrangement joins TRBV7-2 to TRBJ1-1; 9 bases fit TRBD1. V shed 5 bases, J shed 0 bases, and the junction held 7 bases outside the gene matches. This CDR3 region has 16 residues. Germline CDR1 SGHTA, CDR2 FQGNSA.

The chain has TRBV5-1 and TRBJ1-2, with D possibly being TRBD1 (5 bases). Per germline, CDR1 SGHRS and CDR2 YFSETQ. There are 14 residues in the CDR3. V was cut by 4 bases and J by 2 bases, with 12 bases left in between. The DNA of the CDR3 is TGCGCCAGCAGCCTCGGGGGGGACAACTATGGCTACACCTTC. Protein product: CASSLGGDNYGYTF.

The J gene is TRBJ2-1, the V gene TRBV9; possible D gene TRBD2, 5 bases. This CDR3 has 16 amino acids. Trimming stripped 0 bases from V and 1 base from J, with 11 bases between. Looked up from germline, CDR1 is SGDLS and CDR2 is YYNGEE. CDR3 protein: CASSVDAGSSYNEQFF. CDR3 DNA sequence: TGTGCCAGCAGCGTAGATGCGGGTTCTTCCTACAATGAGCAGTTCTTC.

This chain links TRBV11-2 with TRBJ2-3, with a weak D call TRBD2 (6 bases). CDR1 and CDR2 from the germline V gene are SGHAT and FQNNGV. CDR3 length equals 16 residues. V lost 1 base and J lost 5, with 16 bases in between. CDR3 region: CASSLGRGTWGDTQYF. CDR3 in DNA: TGTGCCAGCAGCTTAGGGAGGGGAACATGGGGAGATACGCAGTATTTT.

This clone was seen a single time. This sample includes further DNA sequences coding for the same CDR3. The J gene is TRBJ2-1, the V gene TRBV29-1; TRBD2 matches at 7 bases. CDR3 length: 18 amino acids. The germline gives CDR1 SQVTM, CDR2 ANQGSEA. The ends lost 4 bases at V and 2 bases at J; junction bases unmatched: 17. CDR3 in DNA: TGCAGCGTTGGGGGACCGGGACTGGCGGGAGTCACCTACAATGAGCAGTTCTTC. It is translated as CSVGGPGLAGVTYNEQFF.